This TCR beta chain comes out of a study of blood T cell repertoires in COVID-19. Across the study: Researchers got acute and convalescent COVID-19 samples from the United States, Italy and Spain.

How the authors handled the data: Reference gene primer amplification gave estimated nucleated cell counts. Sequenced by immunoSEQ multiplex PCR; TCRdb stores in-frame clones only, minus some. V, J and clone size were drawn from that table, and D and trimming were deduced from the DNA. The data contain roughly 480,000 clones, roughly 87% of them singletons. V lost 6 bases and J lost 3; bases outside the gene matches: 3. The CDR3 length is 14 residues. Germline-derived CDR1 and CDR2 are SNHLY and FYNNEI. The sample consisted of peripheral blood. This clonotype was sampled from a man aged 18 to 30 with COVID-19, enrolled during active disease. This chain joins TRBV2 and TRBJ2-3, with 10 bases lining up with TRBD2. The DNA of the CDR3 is TGTGCCAGCAGCAAGACTAGCGGGACAGATACGCAGTATTTT. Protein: CASSKTSGTDTQYF.